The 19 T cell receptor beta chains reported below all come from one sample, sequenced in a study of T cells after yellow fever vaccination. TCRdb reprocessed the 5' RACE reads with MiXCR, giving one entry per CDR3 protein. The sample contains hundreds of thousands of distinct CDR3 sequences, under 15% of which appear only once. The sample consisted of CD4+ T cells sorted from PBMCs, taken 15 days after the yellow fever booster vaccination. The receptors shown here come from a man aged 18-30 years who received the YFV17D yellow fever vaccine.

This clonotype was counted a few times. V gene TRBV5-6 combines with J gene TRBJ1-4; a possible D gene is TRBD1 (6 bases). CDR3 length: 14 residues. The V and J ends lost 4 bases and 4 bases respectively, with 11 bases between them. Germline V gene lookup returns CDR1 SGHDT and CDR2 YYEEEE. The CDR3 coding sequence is TGTGCCAGCAGCCATGGACAGATTAATGAAAAACTGTTTTTT. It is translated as CASSHGQINEKLFF. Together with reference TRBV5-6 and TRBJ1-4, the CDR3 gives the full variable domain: DAGVTQSPTHLIKTRGQQVTLRCSPKSGHDTVSWYQQALGQGPQFIFQYYEEEERQRGNFPDRFSGHQFPNYSSELNVNALLLGDSALYLCASSHGQINEKLFFGSGTQLSVL.

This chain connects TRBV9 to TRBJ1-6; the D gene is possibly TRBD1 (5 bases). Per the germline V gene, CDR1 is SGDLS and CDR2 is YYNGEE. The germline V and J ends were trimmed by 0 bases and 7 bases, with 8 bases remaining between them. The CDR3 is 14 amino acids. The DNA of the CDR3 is TGTGCCAGCAGCGTAGGCGAGGGGAATTCACCCCTCCACTTT. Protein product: CASSVGEGNSPLHF.

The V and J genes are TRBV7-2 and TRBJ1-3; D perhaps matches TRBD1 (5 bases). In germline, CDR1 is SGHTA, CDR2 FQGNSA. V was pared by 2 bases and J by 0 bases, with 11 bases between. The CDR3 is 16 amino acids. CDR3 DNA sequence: TGTGCCAGCAGCTTATACAGGTCGAGCTCTGGAAACACCATATATTTT. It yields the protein CASSLYRSSSGNTIYF.

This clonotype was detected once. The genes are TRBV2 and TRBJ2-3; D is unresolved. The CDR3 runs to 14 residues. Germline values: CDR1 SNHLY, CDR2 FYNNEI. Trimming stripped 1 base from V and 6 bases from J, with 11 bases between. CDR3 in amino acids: CASSEVPGWDTQYF. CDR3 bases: TGTGCCAGCAGTGAAGTGCCAGGATGGGATACGCAGTATTTT.

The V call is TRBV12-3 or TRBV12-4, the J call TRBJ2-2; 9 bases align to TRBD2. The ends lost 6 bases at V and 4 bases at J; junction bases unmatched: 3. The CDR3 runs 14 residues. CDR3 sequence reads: CASRRTSATGELFF. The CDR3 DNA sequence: TGTGCCAGCAGGAGGACTAGCGCCACCGGGGAGCTGTTTTTT.

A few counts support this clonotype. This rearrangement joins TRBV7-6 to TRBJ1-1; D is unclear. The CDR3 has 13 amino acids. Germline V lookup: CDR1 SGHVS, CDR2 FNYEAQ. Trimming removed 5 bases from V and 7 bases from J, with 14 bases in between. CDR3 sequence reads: CASSLYGESEAFF. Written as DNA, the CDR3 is TGTGCCAGCAGCCTTTACGGGGAGAGTGAAGCTTTCTTT.

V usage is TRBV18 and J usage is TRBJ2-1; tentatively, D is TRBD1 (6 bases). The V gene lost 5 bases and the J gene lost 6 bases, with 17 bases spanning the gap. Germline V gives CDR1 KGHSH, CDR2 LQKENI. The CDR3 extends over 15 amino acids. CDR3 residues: CASSSPGHRVNEQFF. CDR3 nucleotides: TGTGCCAGCTCATCCCCGGGACACCGAGTCAATGAGCAGTTCTTC. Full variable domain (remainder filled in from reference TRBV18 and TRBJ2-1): NAGVMQNPRHLVRRRGQEARLRCSPMKGHSHVYWYRQLPEEGLKFMVYLQKENIIDESGMPKERFSAEFPKEGPSILRIQQVVRGDSAAYFCASSSPGHRVNEQFFGPGTRLTVL.

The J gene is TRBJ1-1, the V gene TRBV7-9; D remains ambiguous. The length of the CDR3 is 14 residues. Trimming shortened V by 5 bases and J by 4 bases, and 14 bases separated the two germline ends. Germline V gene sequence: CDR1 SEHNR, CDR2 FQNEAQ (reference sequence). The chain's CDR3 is CASSLRTRGTEAFF. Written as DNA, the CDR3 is TGTGCCAGCAGCCTACGGACGCGGGGCACTGAAGCTTTCTTT. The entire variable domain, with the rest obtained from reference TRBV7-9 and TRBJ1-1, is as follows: DTGVSQNPRHKITKRGQNVTFRCDPISEHNRLYWYRQTLGQGPEFLTYFQNEAQLEKSRLLSDRFSAERPKGSFSTLEIQRTEQGDSAMYLCASSLRTRGTEAFFGQGTRLTVV.

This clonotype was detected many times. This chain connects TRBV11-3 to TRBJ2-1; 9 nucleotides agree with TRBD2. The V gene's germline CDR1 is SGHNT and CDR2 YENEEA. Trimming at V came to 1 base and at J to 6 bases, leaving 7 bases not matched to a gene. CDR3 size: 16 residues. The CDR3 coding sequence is TGTGCCAGCAGCTTAGTCGGCGGGGGGGCCGGCAATGAGCAGTTCTTC. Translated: CASSLVGGGAGNEQFF.

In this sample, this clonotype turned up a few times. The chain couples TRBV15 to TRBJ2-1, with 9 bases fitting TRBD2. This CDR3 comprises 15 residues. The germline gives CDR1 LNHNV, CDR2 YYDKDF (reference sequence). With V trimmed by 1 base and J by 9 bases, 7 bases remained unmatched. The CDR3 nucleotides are TGTGCCACCAGCAGAGGCGGGGGGGCCATGCCTGAGCAGTTCTTC. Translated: CATSRGGGAMPEQFF.

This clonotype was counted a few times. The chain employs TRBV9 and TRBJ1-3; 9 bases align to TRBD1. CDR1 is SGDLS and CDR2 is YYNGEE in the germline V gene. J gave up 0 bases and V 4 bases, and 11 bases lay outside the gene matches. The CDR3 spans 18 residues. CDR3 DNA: TGTGCCAGCAGCCTCGGGACAGGGAAATTATACTCTGGAAACACCATATATTTT. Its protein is CASSLGTGKLYSGNTIYF.

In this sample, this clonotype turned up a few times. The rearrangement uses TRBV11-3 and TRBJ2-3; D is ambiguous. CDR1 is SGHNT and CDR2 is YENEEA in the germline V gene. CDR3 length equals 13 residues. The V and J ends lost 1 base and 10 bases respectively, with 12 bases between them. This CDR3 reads CASSLVPGVAQYF. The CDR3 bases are TGTGCCAGCAGCTTAGTTCCGGGTGTGGCGCAGTATTTT. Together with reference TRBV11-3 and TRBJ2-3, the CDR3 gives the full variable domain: EAGVVQSPRYKIIEKKQPVAFWCNPISGHNTLYWYLQNLGQGPELLIRYENEEAVDDSQLPKDRFSAERLKGVDSTLKIQPAELGDSAVYLCASSLVPGVAQYFGPGTRLTVL.

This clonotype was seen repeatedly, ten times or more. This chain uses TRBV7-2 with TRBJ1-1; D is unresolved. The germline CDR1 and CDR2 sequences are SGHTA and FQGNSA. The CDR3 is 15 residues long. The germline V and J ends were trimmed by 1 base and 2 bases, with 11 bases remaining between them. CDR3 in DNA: TGTGCCAGCAGCTTAGTGCCGGAGGTCAACACTGAAGCTTTCTTT. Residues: CASSLVPEVNTEAFF. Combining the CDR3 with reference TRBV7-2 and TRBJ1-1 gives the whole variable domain GAGVSQSPSNKVTEKGKDVELRCDPISGHTALYWYRQSLGQGLEFLIYFQGNSAPDKSGLPSDRFSAERTGGSVSTLTIQRTQQEDSAVYLCASSLVPEVNTEAFFGQGTRLTVV.

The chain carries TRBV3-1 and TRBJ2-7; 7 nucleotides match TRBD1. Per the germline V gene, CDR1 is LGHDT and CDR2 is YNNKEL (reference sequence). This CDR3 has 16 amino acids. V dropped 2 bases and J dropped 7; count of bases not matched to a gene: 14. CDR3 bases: TGTGCCAGCAGCCAAACCCTCAGTACAGGGGCGAAGGAGCAGTACGTC. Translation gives CASSQTLSTGAKEQYV.

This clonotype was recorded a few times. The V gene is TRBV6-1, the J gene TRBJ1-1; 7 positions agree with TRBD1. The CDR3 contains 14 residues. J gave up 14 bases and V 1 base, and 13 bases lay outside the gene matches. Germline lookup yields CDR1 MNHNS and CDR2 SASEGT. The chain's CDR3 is CASSEVGGTALRFF. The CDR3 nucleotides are TGTGCCAGCAGTGAAGTCGGAGGGACAGCCCTTCGGTTCTTT.

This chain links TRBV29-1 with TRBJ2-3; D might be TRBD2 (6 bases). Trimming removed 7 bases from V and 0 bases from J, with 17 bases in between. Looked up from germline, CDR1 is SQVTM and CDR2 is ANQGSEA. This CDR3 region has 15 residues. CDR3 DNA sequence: TGCAGCGCCGGCCCCCTTAGCGGTAGCACAGATACGCAGTATTTT. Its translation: CSAGPLSGSTDTQYF.

The CDR3 loop reads CSARTAGNLAFF. The CDR3 bases are TGCAGTGCTAGAACGGCGGGAAACTTGGCGTTCTTC. V and J are TRBV20-1 and TRBJ2-1; the D gene is possibly TRBD2 (6 bases). This CDR3 is 12 amino acids long. Between the trimmed V and J ends, which lost 2 bases and 15 bases, there was a span of 17 bases. Germline V CDR1 and CDR2: DFQATT, SNEGSKA (reference sequence).

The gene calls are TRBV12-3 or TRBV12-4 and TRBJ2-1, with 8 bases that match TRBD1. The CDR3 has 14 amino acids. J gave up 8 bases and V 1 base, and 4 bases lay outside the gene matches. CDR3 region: CASSLGAGGYEQFF. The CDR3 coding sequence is TGTGCCAGCAGTTTAGGGGCAGGGGGCTATGAGCAGTTCTTC.

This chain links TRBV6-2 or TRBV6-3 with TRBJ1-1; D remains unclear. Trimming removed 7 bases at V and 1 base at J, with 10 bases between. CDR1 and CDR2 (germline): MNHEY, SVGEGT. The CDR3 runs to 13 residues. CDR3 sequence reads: CASTNEPNTEAFF. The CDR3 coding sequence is TGTGCCAGCACTAACGAACCGAACACTGAAGCTTTCTTT.